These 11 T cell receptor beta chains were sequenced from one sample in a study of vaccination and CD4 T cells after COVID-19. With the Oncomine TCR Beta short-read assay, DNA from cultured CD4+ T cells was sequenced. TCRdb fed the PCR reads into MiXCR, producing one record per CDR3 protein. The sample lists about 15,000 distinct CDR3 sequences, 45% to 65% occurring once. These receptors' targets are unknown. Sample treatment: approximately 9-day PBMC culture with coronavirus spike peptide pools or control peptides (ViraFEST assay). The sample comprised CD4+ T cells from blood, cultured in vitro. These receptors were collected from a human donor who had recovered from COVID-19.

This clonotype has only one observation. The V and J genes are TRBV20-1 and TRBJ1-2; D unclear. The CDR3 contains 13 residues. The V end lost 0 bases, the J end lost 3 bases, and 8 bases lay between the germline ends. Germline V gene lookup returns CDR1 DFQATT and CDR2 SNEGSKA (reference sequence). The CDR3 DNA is TGCAGTGCTAGAGATACCGGGGACTATGGCTACACCTTC. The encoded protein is CSARDTGDYGYTF.

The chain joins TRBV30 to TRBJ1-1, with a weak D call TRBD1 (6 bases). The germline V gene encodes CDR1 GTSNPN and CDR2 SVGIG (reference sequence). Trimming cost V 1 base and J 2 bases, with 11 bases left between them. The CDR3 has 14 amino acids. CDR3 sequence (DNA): TGTGCCTGGAGTGCCGGGACATTCAACACTGAAGCTTTCTTT. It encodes CAWSAGTFNTEAFF.

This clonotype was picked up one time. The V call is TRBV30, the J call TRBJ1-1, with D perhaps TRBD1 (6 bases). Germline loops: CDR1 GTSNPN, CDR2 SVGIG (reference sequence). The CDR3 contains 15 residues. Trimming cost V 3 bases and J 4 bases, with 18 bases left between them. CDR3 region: CAWSRSRGGGTEAFF. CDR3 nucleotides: TGTGCCTGGAGCAGAAGCAGGGGAGGGGGCACTGAAGCTTTCTTT.

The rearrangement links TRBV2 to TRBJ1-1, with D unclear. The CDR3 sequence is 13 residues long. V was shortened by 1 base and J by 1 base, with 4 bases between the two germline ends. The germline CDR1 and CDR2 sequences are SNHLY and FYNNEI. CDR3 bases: TGTGCCAGCAGTGAAGGTGGGAACACTGAAGCTTTCTTT. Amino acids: CASSEGGNTEAFF.

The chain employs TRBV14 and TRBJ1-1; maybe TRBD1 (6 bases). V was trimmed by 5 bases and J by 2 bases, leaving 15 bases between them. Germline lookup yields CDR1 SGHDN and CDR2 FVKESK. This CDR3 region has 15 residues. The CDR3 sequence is CASSYWNRANTEAFF. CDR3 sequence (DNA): TGTGCCAGCAGCTATTGGAACAGGGCTAACACTGAAGCTTTCTTT.

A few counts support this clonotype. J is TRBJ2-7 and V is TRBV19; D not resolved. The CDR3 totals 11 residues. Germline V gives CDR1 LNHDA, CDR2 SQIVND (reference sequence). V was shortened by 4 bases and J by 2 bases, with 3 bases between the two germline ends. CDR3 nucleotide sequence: TGTGCCAGTAGTACACCCTACGAGCAGTACTTC. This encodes CASSTPYEQYF.

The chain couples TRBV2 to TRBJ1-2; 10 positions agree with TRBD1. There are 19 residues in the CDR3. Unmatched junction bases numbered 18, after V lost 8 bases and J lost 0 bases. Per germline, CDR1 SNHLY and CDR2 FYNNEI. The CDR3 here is CASDRDRGPLQLANYGYTF. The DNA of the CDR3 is TGTGCCAGCGACCGGGACAGGGGTCCCCTCCAATTGGCTAACTATGGCTACACCTTC. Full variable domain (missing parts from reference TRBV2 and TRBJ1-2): EPEVTQTPSHQVTQMGQEVILRCVPISNHLYFYWYRQILGQKVEFLVSFYNNEISEKSEIFDDQFSVERPDGSNFTLKIRSTKLEDSAMYFCASDRDRGPLQLANYGYTFGSGTRLTVV.

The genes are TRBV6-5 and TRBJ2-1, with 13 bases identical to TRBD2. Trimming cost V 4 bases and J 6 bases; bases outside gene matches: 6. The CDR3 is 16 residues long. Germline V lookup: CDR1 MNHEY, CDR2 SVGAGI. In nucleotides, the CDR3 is TGTGCCAGCAGTTCAACTAGCGGGGGGGCAGGCAATGAGCAGTTCTTC. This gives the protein CASSSTSGGAGNEQFF.

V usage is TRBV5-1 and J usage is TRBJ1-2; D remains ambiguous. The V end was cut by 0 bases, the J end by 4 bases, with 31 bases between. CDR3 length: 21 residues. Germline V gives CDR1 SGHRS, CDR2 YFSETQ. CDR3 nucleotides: TGCGCCAGCAGCTTGGCCCCGAATCCGGCAGGTCAACGCAGGATTGCCTATGGCTACACCTTC. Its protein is CASSLAPNPAGQRRIAYGYTF.

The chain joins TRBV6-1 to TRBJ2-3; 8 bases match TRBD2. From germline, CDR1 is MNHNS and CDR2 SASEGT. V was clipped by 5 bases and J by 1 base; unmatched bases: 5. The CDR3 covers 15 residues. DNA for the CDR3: TGTGCCAGCAGTCTTAGCGGGGTCGGCACAGATACGCAGTATTTT. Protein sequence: CASSLSGVGTDTQYF.

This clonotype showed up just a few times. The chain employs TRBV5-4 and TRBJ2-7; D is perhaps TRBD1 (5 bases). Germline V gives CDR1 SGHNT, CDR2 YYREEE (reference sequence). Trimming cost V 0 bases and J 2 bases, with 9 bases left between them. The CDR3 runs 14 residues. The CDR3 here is CASSLGGTPYEQYF. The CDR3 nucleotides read TGTGCCAGCAGCTTGGGGGGCACCCCCTACGAGCAGTACTTC.